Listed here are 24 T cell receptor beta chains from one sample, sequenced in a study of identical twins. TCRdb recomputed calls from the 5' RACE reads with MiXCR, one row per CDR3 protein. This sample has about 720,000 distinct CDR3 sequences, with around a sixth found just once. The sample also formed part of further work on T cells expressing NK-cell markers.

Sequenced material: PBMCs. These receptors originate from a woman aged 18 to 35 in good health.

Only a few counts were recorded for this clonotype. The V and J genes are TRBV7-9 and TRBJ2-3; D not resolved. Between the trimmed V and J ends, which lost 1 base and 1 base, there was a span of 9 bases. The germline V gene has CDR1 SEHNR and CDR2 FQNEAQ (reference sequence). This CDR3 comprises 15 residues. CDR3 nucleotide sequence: TGTGCCAGCAGCTTAGTCTTCGGTGGCACAGATACGCAGTATTTT. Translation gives CASSLVFGGTDTQYF.

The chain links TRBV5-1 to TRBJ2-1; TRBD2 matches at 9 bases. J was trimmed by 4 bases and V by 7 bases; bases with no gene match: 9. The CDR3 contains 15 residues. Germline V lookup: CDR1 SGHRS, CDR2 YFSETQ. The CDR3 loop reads CASGLLAGPYNEQFF. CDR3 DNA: TGCGCCAGCGGGTTGCTAGCGGGGCCTTACAATGAGCAGTTCTTC.

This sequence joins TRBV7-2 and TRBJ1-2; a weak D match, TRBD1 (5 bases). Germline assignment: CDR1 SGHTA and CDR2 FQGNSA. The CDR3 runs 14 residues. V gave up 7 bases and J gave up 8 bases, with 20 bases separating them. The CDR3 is CASTLGSRDEGYTF. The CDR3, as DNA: TGTGCCAGCACCCTAGGGTCCAGGGACGAGGGCTACACCTTC.

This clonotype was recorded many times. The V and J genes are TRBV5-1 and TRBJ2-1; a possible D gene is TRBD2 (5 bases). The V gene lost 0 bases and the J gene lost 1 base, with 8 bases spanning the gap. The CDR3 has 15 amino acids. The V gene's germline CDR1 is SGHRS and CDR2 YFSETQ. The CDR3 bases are TGCGCCAGCAGCTTGGTCCTAGCATCCTACAATGAGCAGTTCTTC. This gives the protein CASSLVLASYNEQFF.

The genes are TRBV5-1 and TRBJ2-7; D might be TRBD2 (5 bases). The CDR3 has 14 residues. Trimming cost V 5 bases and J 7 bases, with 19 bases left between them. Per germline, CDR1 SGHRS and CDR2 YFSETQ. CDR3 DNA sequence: TGCGCCAGCAGAGAAGGTATCGGCGGGTCAGAGCAGTACTTC. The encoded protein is CASREGIGGSEQYF.

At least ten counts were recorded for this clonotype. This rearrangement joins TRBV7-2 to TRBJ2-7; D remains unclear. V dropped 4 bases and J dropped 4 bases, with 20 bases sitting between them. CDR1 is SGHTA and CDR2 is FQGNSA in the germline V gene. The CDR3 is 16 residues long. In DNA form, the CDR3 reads TGTGCCAGCAGCTCATTGGCGTGGGCCCAGACATACGAGCAGTACTTC. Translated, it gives CASSSLAWAQTYEQYF.

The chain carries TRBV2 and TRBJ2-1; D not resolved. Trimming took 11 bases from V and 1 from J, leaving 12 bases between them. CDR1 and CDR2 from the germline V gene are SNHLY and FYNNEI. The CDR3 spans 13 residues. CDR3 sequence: CAPRTDSYNEQFF. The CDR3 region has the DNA TGTGCCCCCCGCACCGATTCCTACAATGAGCAGTTCTTC.

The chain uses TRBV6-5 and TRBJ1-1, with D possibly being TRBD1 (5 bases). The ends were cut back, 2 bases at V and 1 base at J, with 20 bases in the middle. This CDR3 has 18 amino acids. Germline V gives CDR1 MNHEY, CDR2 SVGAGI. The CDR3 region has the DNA TGTGCCAGCAGTTACCTTATCATCCAGGACACGGCGAACACTGAAGCTTTCTTT. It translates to CASSYLIIQDTANTEAFF.

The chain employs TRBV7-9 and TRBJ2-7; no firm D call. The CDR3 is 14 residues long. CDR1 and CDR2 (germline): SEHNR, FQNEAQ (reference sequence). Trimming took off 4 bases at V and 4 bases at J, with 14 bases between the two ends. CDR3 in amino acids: CASSSRAFLYEQYF. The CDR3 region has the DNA TGTGCCAGCAGCTCTCGGGCCTTTTTATACGAGCAGTACTTC. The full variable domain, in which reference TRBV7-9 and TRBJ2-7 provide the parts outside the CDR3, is DTGVSQNPRHKITKRGQNVTFRCDPISEHNRLYWYRQTLGQGPEFLTYFQNEAQLEKSRLLSDRFSAERPKGSFSTLEIQRTEQGDSAMYLCASSSRAFLYEQYFGPGTRLTVT.

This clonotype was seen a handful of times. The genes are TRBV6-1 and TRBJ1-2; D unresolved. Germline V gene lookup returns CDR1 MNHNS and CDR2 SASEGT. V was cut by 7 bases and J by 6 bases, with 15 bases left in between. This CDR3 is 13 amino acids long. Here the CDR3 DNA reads TGTGCCAGCAAGGGTCGGAGTCCAAATGGCTACACCTTC. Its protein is CASKGRSPNGYTF.

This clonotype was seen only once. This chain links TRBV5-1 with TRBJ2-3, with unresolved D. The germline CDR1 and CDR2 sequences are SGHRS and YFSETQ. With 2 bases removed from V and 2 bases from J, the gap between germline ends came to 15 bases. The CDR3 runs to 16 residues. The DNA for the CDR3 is TGCGCCAGCAGCTTAGGCAGGTCTTCTTTCACAGATACGCAGTATTTT. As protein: CASSLGRSSFTDTQYF.

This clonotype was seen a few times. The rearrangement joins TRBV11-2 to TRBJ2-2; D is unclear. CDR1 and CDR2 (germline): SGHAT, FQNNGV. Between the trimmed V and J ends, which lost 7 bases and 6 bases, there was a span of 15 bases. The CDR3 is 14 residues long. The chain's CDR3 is CASTLWSSSGELFF. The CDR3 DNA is TGTGCCAGCACCTTGTGGTCGAGTTCCGGGGAGCTGTTTTTT.

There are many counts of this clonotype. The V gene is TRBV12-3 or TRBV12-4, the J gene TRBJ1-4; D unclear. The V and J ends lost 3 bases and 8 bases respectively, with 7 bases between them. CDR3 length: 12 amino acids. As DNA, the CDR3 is TGTGCCAGCAGTTTTAGAGGCGAAAAACTGTTTTTT. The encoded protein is CASSFRGEKLFF.

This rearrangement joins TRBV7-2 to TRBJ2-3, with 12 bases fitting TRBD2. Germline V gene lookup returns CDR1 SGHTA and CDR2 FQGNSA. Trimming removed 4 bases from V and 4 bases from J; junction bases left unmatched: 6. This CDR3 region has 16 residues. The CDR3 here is CASSSLTSGGSDTQYF. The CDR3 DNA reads TGTGCCAGCAGCTCGCTGACTAGCGGGGGATCAGATACGCAGTATTTT.

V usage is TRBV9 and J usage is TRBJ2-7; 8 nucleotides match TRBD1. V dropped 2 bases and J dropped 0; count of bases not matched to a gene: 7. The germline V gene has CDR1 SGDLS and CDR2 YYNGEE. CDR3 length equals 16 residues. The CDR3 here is CASSVIPGQASYEQYF. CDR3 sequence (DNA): TGTGCCAGCAGCGTTATCCCGGGACAGGCCTCCTACGAGCAGTACTTC. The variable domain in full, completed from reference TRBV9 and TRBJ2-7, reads DSGVTQTPKHLITATGQRVTLRCSPRSGDLSVYWYQQSLDQGLQFLIQYYNGEERAKGNILERFSAQQFPDLHSELNLSSLELGDSALYFCASSVIPGQASYEQYFGPGTRLTVT.

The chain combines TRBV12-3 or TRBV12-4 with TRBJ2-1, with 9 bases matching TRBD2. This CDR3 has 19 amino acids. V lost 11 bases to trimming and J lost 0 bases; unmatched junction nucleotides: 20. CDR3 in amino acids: CAFSLVPAGGLSSYNEQFF. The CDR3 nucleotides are TGTGCCTTCAGTTTAGTTCCAGCGGGGGGACTGAGCTCCTACAATGAGCAGTTCTTC.

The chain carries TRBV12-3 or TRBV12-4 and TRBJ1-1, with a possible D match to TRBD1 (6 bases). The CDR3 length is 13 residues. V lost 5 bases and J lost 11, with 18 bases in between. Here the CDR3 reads CASSRNPQGSAFF. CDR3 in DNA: TGTGCCAGCAGTCGGAACCCGCAGGGGTCGGCTTTCTTT.

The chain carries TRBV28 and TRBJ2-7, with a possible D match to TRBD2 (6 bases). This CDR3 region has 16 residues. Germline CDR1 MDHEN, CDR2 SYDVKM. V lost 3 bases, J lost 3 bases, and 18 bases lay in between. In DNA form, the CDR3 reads TGTGCCAGCAGTTTTTACCGGGGGACGGGGCTCTACGAGCAGTACTTC. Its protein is CASSFYRGTGLYEQYF. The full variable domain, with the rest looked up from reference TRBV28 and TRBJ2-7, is DVKVTQSSRYLVKRTGEKVFLECVQDMDHENMFWYRQDPGLGLRLIYFSYDVKMKEKGDIPEGYSVSREKKERFSLILESASTNQTSMYLCASSFYRGTGLYEQYFGPGTRLTVT.

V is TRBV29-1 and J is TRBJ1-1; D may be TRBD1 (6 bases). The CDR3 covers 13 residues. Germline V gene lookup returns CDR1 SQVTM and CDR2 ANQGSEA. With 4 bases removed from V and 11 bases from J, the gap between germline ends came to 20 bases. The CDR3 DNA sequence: TGCAGCGTTGTCTCAGGGGCTGCCCAGACGGCTTTCTTT. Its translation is CSVVSGAAQTAFF.

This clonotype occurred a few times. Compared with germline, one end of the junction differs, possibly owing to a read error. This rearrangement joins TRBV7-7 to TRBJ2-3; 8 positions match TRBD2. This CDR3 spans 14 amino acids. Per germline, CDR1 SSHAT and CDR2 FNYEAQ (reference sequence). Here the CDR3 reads CASSPITSGGTQYF. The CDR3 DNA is TGTGCTAGCAGCCCAATTACTAGCGGTGGCACGCAGTATTTT.

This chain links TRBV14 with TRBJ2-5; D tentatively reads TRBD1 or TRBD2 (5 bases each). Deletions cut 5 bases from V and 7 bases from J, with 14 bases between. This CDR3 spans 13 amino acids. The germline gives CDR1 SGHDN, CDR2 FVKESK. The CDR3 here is CASSGDPSGTQYF. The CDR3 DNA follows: TGTGCCAGCAGCGGGGACCCGAGCGGGACCCAGTACTTC. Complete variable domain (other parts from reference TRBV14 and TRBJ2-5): EAGVTQFPSHSVIEKGQTVTLRCDPISGHDNLYWYRRVMGKEIKFLLHFVKESKQDESGMPNNRFLAERTGGTYSTLKVQPAELEDSGVYFCASSGDPSGTQYFGPGTRLLVL.

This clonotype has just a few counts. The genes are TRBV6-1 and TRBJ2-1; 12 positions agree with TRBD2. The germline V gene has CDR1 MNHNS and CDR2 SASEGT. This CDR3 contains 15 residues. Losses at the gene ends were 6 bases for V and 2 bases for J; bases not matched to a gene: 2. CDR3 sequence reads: CASRWTSGTYNEQFF. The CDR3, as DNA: TGTGCCAGCAGATGGACTAGCGGGACCTACAATGAGCAGTTCTTC.

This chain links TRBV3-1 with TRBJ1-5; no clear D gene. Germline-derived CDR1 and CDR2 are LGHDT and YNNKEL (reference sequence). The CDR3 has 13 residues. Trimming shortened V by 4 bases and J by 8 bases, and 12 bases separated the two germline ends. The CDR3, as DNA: TGTGCCAGCAGCCTTCTAGGTTCTGAGCCCCAGCATTTT. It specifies CASSLLGSEPQHF.

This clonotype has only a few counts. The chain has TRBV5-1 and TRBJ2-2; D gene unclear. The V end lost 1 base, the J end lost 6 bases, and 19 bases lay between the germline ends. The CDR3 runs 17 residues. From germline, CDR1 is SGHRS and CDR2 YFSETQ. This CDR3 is CASSLIRSPTPPGELFF. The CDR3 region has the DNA TGCGCCAGCAGCTTGATCCGGAGCCCCACCCCCCCCGGGGAGCTGTTTTTT.